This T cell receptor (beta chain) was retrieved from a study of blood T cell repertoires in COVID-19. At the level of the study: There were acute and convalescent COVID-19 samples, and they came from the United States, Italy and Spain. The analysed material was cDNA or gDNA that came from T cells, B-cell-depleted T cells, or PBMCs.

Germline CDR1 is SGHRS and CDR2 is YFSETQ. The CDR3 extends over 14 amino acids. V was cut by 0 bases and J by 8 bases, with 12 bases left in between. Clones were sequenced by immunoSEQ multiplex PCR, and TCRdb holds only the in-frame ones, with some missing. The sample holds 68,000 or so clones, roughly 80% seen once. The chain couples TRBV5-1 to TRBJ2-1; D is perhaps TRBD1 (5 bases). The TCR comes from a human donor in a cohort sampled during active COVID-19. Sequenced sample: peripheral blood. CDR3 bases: TGCGCCAGCAGCTTGGAGGGCAGGGTGGATGAGCAGTTCTTC. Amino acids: CASSLEGRVDEQFF.